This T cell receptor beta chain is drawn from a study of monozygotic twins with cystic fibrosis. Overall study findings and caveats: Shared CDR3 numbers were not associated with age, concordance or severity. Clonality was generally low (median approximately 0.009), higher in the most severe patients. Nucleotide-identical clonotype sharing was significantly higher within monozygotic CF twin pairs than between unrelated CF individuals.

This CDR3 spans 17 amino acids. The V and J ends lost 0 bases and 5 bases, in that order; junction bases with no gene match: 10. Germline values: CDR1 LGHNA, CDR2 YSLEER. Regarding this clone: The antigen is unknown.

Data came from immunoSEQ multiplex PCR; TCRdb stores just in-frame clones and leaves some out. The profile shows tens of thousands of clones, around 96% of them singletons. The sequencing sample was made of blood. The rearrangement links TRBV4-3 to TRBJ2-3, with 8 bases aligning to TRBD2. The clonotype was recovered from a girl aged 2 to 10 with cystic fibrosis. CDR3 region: CASSQDGPAGVVDTQYF. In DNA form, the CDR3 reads TGCGCCAGCAGCCAAGATGGGCCAGCGGGAGTGGTAGATACGCAGTATTTT.